This is a list of T cell receptor beta chains from one sample in a study of blood T cells in healthy people across ages. TCRdb recomputed calls from the 5' RACE reads with MiXCR, one row per CDR3 protein. The sample holds hundreds of thousands of distinct CDR3 sequences; more than 45% are singletons and the top ten take roughly 14%. Source material: blood. These receptors all stem from a woman of 80 years or more in good health. Each CDR3 is given with its conserved first and last residue. D genes are given only for firm matches. Where a row states a size, it is once, few, many or the class of an expanded clone; other rows omit it.

d_call	v_call	cdr3_length	j_call	clone_size	cdr3_nt	cdr3_aa
NA	TRBV3-1	14	TRBJ2-1	once	TGTGCCAGCAGCCAAAGGCGCGGGACCGATGAGCAGTTCTTC	CASSQRRGTDEQFF
NA	TRBV5-1	13	TRBJ2-5	many	TGCGCCAGCAGCTTGTGGAACCAAGAGACCCAGTACTTC	CASSLWNQETQYF
TRBD1	TRBV20-1	13	TRBJ2-7	many	TGCAGTGTTGACGGGACAGGGATTTACGAGCAGTACTTC	CSVDGTGIYEQYF
NA	TRBV6-1	14	TRBJ2-1	many	TGTGCCAGCAGACCGATCCGGGAGCAAGATGAGCAGTTCTTC	CASRPIREQDEQFF
TRBD1	TRBV10-3	14	TRBJ2-7	many	TGTGCCATCAGCGGGACAGTTGGGTCCTACGAGCAGTACTTC	CAISGTVGSYEQYF
TRBD2	TRBV5-1	15	TRBJ2-1	many	TGCGCCAGCAGCGGGGGACTAGCGGGAGGCAATGAGCAGTTCTTC	CASSGGLAGGNEQFF
NA	TRBV7-2	16	TRBJ2-7	NA	TGTGCCAGCAGCTTAGGGGTCCGACAGAGGGGGAATGAGCAGTACTTC	CASSLGVRQRGNEQYF
NA	TRBV6-6	12	TRBJ2-7	NA	TGTGCCAGCAGTTTGATTACCTACGAGCAGTACTTC	CASSLITYEQYF
NA	TRBV29-1	15	TRBJ2-6	NA	TGCAGCGTGAGGGTGGGGGAAACTGGGGCCAACGTCCTGACTTTC	CSVRVGETGANVLTF
NA	TRBV2	12	TRBJ2-3	many	TGTGCCAGCACCGTCAGGGCAGATACGCAGTATTTT	CASTVRADTQYF
NA	TRBV28	15	TRBJ2-7	few	TGTGCCAGCAGTTTCGGAACATCCCAGGGAGAGGAGCAGTACTTC	CASSFGTSQGEEQYF
NA	TRBV7-9	13	TRBJ2-3	many	TGTGCCAGCAGGTTAGCGGGCACAGATACGCAGTATTTT	CASRLAGTDTQYF
TRBD1	TRBV28	16	TRBJ2-1	many	TGTGCCAGCAATGAGGGGGCCGTTCGAGCCTACAATGAGCAGTTCTTC	CASNEGAVRAYNEQFF
TRBD1	TRBV20-1	15	TRBJ1-4	NA	TGCAGTGCGCGTCGGACAGGGGCAGCTAATGAAAAACTGTTTTTT	CSARRTGAANEKLFF
NA	TRBV20-1	13	TRBJ1-2	NA	TGCAGTGCTTCCCAGGACGTTACCTATGGCTACACCTTC	CSASQDVTYGYTF
NA	TRBV27	15	TRBJ1-2	few	TGTGCCAGCAGGCCTCATGACACCTTTGTAGGGGGCTACACCTTC	CASRPHDTFVGGYTF
NA	TRBV6-2/TRBV6-3	18	TRBJ2-3	NA	TGTGCCAGCAGACCTCCCCCGGGGTTGGGGGGACTCCTCGATACGCAGTATTTT	CASRPPPGLGGLLDTQYF
NA	TRBV24-1	12	TRBJ2-7	NA	TGTGCCACCAGTGATTCTAGCAATGAGCAGTACTTC	CATSDSSNEQYF
NA	TRBV4-2	17	TRBJ2-3	NA	TGTGCCAGCAGCCACGACGCTCGGCCTTCTAGCACAGATACGCAGTATTTT	CASSHDARPSSTDTQYF
TRBD1	TRBV7-2	16	TRBJ2-5	NA	TGTGCCAGCAGCTTATTTTTGACAGGGCTCCAAGAGACCCAGTACTTC	CASSLFLTGLQETQYF
NA	TRBV28	12	TRBJ2-1	many	TGTGCCAGCAGGTCCTCCTACAATGAGCAGTTCTTC	CASRSSYNEQFF
TRBD1	TRBV20-1	13	TRBJ2-5	NA	TGCAGTGGTTGGGTGGACAGGGTAGAGACCCAGTACTTC	CSGWVDRVETQYF
NA	TRBV12-3/TRBV12-4	15	TRBJ1-2	many	TGTGCCAGCAGTTTTCGGCAGGGAGTAGGCTATGGCTACACCTTC	CASSFRQGVGYGYTF
TRBD2	TRBV28	17	TRBJ2-1	few	TGTGCCAGCAGCCTCACTAGCGGGAGATTGGGTTACAATGAGCAGTTCTTC	CASSLTSGRLGYNEQFF
NA	TRBV29-1	11	TRBJ1-2	NA	TGCAGCGTTGAAGAGTACTATGGCTACACCTTC	CSVEEYYGYTF
TRBD2	TRBV20-1	14	TRBJ2-4	many	TGCAGTGCTAGAGATCGATGGCGGGGGAACATTCAGTACTTC	CSARDRWRGNIQYF
TRBD2	TRBV4-3	16	TRBJ2-3	NA	TGCGCCAGCAGCCAAGGACCTAGCGGATACACAGATACGCAGTATTTT	CASSQGPSGYTDTQYF
NA	TRBV5-1	13	TRBJ2-7	NA	TGCGCCAGCCAGCAACAGGCCGCCTACGAGCAGTACTTC	CASQQQAAYEQYF
NA	TRBV7-3	15	TRBJ1-1	NA	TGTGCCAGCAGCTTAACACCGGACAGAAACACTGAAGCTTTCTTT	CASSLTPDRNTEAFF
TRBD2	TRBV15	15	TRBJ2-3	many	TGTGCCACCAGCAGAGAACTAGCGGTCACAGATACGCAGTATTTT	CATSRELAVTDTQYF
NA	TRBV29-1	12	TRBJ2-5	many	TGCAGCGTTGGGAGGTCCCTTGAGACCCAGTACTTC	CSVGRSLETQYF
NA	TRBV11-3	17	TRBJ2-1	many	TGTGCCAGCAGCTTAGGGACCCAGCCGAGCTCCTACAATGAGCAGTTCTTC	CASSLGTQPSSYNEQFF
TRBD1	TRBV7-9	17	TRBJ2-1	many	TGTGCCAGCAGCGCTAATATCAGGGGGCAGGCCTACAATGAGCAGTTCTTC	CASSANIRGQAYNEQFF
NA	TRBV20-1	13	TRBJ2-3	few	TGCAGTGCTAGAGCAACCAACACAGATACGCAGTATTTT	CSARATNTDTQYF
TRBD2	TRBV20-1	16	TRBJ2-1	NA	TGCAGTGCTAGAGATCTGGCGGGAGGGCGGTACAATGAGCAGTTCTTC	CSARDLAGGRYNEQFF
TRBD2	TRBV7-2	14	TRBJ2-1	NA	TGTGCCAGCAGAAAAAGCAGCGGGAGCGATGAGCAGTTCTTC	CASRKSSGSDEQFF
NA	TRBV15	15	TRBJ1-6	NA	TGTGCCACCAGCAGAGATGGGGAGGCCCTTTACCCCCTCCACTTT	CATSRDGEALYPLHF
NA	TRBV28	15	TRBJ2-7	few	TGTGCCAGCAGTTTACACCAGGTCGGCTACAATGAGCAGTACTTC	CASSLHQVGYNEQYF
NA	TRBV7-2	13	TRBJ2-5	NA	TGTGCCAGCAGCTGTGGAATCCAAGAGACCCAGTACTTC	CASSCGIQETQYF
NA	TRBV6-5	13	TRBJ2-1	NA	TGTGCCAGCAGTTACTCGCGGGGTGGTGAGCAGTTCTTC	CASSYSRGGEQFF
NA	TRBV7-9	14	TRBJ2-3	NA	TGTGCCAGCCGGGGCAGTCAAAGCACAGATACGCAGTATTTT	CASRGSQSTDTQYF
NA	TRBV21-1	14	TRBJ2-3	NA	TGTGCCAGCAGCAAACGGGGAGCCACAGATACGCAGTATTTT	CASSKRGATDTQYF
NA	TRBV14	15	TRBJ1-1	NA	TGTGCCAGCAGCCGGTGGGATCCAGCGTACACTGAAGCTTTCTTT	CASSRWDPAYTEAFF
NA	TRBV5-1	15	TRBJ1-5	NA	TGCGCCAGCAGCTTTCAGGGTTTGTCGGGTCAGCCCCAGCATTTT	CASSFQGLSGQPQHF
NA	TRBV6-5	12	TRBJ1-2	NA	TGTGCCAGCAGTTCTACAAACCGGGGCTACACCTTC	CASSSTNRGYTF
NA	TRBV20-1	11	TRBJ1-1	NA	TGCACCTCAGTTCTGAACACTGAAGCTTTCTTT	CTSVLNTEAFF
NA	TRBV29-1	12	TRBJ1-2	NA	TGCAGCGTTGATCCCCGGGGGTATGGCTACACCTTC	CSVDPRGYGYTF
NA	TRBV3-1	15	TRBJ2-7	many	TGTGCCAGCAGCCAAGAATGGCGGCCCTCCTACGAGCAGTACTTC	CASSQEWRPSYEQYF
NA	TRBV6-2/TRBV6-3	13	TRBJ2-3	NA	TGTGCCAGCAGCCCCGGCGAGTCAGATACGCAGTATTTT	CASSPGESDTQYF
TRBD1	TRBV28	15	TRBJ1-1	NA	TGTCCCAGCGATCTAGCCCGGACAGGACCTCCTGAAGCTTTCTTT	CPSDLARTGPPEAFF
TRBD2	TRBV9	20	TRBJ2-5	NA	TGTGCCAGCAGCGTAGGTTCGGTTCGGATAGCGGGAGGCCAGAGGGAGACCCAGTACTTC	CASSVGSVRIAGGQRETQYF
NA	TRBV6-5	15	TRBJ2-5	NA	TGTGCCAGCAGTATTCAGACAGCGTACCAAGAGACCCAGTACTTC	CASSIQTAYQETQYF
TRBD2	TRBV7-2	19	TRBJ2-1	many	TGTGCCAGCGGCTTAGTCGGGACTAGCGGCCTTAGCTCCTACAATGAGCAGTTCTTC	CASGLVGTSGLSSYNEQFF
NA	TRBV7-8	15	TRBJ2-7	few	TGTGCCAGCAGCTTAGGGGAGAAGAGCTCCTACGAGCAGTACTTC	CASSLGEKSSYEQYF
NA	TRBV2	12	TRBJ2-2	NA	TGTGCCATCCCAGGGGGGACCGGGGAGCTGTTTTTT	CAIPGGTGELFF
NA	TRBV24-1	14	TRBJ2-5	many	TGTGCCACCAGTGACCCGGGACACCAAGAGACCCAGTACTTC	CATSDPGHQETQYF
NA	TRBV6-5	14	TRBJ2-7	NA	TGTGCCAGCAGGGTGATGACAGCCTCCTACGAGCAGTACTTC	CASRVMTASYEQYF